This T cell receptor beta chain is from a study of blood T cell repertoires in COVID-19. The CDR3 totals 18 residues. V shed 2 bases and J shed 1 base, with 18 bases lying between them. The germline V gene encodes CDR1 SNHLY and CDR2 FYNNEI. The authors' processing: The assay estimated nucleated cells by amplifying reference gene primers. Produced via immunoSEQ multiplex PCR; TCRdb's table is partial and in-frame only. That table supplies the V and J calls and clone size; D and trimming were determined from the DNA. Of about 48,000 clones listed, more than 70% were seen once; the top ten hold under 6%. This clone was found many times. This CDR3 is also generated by other DNA sequences in the sample.

This chain joins TRBV2 and TRBJ1-3; the D gene is possibly TRBD1 (6 bases). Specimen: peripheral blood. The sequence was collected from a woman aged 55-69 years with acute or convalescent COVID-19. The chain's CDR3 is CASSEYFPGHQSGNTIYF. The CDR3 region has the DNA TGTGCCAGCAGTGAATATTTCCCGGGACATCAGTCTGGAAACACCATATATTTT. The full variable domain, with the rest looked up from reference TRBV2 and TRBJ1-3, is EPEVTQTPSHQVTQMGQEVILRCVPISNHLYFYWYRQILGQKVEFLVSFYNNEISEKSEIFDDQFSVERPDGSNFTLKIRSTKLEDSAMYFCASSEYFPGHQSGNTIYFGEGSWLTVV.